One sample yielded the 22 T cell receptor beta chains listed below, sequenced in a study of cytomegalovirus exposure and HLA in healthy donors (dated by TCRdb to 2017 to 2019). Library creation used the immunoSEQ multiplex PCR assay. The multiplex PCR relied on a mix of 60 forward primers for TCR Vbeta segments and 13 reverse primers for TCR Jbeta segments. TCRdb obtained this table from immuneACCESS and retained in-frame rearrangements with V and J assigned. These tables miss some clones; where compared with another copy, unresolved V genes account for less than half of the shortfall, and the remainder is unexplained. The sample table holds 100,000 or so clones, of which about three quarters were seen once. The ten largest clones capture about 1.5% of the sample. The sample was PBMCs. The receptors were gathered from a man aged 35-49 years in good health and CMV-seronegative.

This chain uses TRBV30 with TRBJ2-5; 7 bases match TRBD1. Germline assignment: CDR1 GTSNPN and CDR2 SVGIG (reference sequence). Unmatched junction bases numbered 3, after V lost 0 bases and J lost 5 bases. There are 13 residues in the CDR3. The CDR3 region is CAWSVRRGETQYF. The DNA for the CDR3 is TGTGCCTGGAGTGTACGCAGGGGGGAGACCCAGTACTTC. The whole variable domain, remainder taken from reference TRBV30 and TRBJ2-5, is SQTIHQWPATLVQPVGSPLSLECTVEGTSNPNLYWYRQAAGRGLQLLFYSVGIGQISSEVPQNLSASRPQDRQFILSSKKLLLSDSGFYLCAWSVRRGETQYFGPGTRLLVL.

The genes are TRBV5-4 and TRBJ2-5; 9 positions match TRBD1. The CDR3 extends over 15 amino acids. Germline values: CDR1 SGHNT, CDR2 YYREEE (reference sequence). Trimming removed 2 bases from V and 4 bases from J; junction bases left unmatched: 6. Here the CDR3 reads CASSLGTGWLETQYF. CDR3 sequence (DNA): TGTGCCAGCAGCTTAGGGACAGGGTGGTTAGAGACCCAGTACTTC.

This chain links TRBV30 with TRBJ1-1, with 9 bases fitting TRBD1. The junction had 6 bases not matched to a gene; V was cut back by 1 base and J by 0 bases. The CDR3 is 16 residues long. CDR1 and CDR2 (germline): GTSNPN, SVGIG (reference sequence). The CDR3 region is CAWSAGTGIMNTEAFF. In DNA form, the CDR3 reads TGTGCCTGGAGTGCCGGGACAGGGATTATGAACACTGAAGCTTTCTTT. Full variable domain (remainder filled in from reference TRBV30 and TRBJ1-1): SQTIHQWPATLVQPVGSPLSLECTVEGTSNPNLYWYRQAAGRGLQLLFYSVGIGQISSEVPQNLSASRPQDRQFILSSKKLLLSDSGFYLCAWSAGTGIMNTEAFFGQGTRLTVV.

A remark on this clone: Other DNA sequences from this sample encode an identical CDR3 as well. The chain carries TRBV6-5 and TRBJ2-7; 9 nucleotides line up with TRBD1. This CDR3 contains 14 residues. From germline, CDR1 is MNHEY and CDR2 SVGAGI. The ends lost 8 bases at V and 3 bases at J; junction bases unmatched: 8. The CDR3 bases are TGTGCCAGCGCCCCCGGGACAGGGAACTACGAGCAGTACTTC. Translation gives CASAPGTGNYEQYF.

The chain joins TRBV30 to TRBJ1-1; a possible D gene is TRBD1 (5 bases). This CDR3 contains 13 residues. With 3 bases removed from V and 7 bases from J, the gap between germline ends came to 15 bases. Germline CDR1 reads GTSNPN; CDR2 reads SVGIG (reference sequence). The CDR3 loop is CAWSHGGISEAFF. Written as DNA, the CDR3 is TGTGCCTGGAGCCATGGGGGGATTAGTGAAGCTTTCTTT.

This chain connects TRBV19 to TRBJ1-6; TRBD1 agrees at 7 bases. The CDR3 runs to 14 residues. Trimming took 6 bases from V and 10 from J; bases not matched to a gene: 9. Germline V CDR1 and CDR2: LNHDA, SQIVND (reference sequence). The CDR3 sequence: CASRAGTDSSPLHF. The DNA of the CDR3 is TGTGCCAGTAGGGCCGGGACAGACTCATCACCCCTCCACTTT.

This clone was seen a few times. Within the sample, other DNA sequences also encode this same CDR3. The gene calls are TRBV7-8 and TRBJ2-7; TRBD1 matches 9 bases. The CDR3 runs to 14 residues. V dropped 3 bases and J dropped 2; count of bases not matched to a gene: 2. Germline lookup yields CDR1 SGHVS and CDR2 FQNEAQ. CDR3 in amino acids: CASSFGQGPYEQYF. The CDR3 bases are TGTGCCAGCAGCTTTGGACAGGGGCCCTACGAGCAGTACTTC.

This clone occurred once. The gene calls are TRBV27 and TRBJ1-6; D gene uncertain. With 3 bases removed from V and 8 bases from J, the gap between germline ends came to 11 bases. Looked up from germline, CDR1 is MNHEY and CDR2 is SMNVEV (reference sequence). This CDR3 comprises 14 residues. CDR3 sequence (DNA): TGTGCCAGCAGTTTCGGGGAGGCTCATTCACCCCTCCACTTT. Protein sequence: CASSFGEAHSPLHF.

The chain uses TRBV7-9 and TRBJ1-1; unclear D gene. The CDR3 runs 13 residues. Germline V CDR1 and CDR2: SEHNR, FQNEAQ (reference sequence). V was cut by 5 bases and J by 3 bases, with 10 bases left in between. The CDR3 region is CASSPEPHTEAFF. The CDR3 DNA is TGTGCCAGCAGCCCTGAGCCCCACACTGAAGCTTTCTTT.

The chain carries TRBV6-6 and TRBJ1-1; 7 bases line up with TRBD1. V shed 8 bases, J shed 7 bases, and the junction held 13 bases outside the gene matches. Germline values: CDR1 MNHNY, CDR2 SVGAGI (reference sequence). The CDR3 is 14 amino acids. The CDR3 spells CASARTGVQSEAFF. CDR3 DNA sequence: TGTGCCAGCGCCCGCACAGGGGTTCAGAGTGAAGCTTTCTTT.

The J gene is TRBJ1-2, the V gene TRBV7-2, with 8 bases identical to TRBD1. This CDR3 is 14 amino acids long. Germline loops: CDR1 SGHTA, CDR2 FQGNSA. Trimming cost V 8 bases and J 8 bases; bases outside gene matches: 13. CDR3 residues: CASRNMGTGEGYTF. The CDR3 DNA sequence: TGTGCCAGCCGCAACATGGGGACAGGAGAAGGCTACACCTTC.

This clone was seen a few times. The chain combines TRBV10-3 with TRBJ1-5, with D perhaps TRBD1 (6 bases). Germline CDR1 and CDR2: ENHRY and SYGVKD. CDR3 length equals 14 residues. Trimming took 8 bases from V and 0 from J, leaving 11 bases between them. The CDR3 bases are TGTGCCATCGGTCGGGACATTAGCAATCAGCCCCAGCATTTT. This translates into CAIGRDISNQPQHF.

CDR3 in DNA: TGTGCCAGCTCACCATCTAGTAGCTCCTACAATGAGCAGTTCTTC. Protein product: CASSPSSSSYNEQFF. V gene TRBV18 combines with J gene TRBJ2-1; D remains ambiguous. The V gene lost 2 bases and the J gene lost 0 bases, with 8 bases spanning the gap. The CDR3 covers 15 residues. Germline V gene lookup returns CDR1 KGHSH and CDR2 LQKENI.

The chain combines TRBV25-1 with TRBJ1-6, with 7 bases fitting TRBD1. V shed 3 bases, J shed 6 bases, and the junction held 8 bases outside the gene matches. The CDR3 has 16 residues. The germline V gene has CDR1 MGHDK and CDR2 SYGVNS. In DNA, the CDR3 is TGTGCCAGCAGTGAGTCTAAAGGACAGGTTAATTCACCCCTCCACTTT. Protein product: CASSESKGQVNSPLHF.

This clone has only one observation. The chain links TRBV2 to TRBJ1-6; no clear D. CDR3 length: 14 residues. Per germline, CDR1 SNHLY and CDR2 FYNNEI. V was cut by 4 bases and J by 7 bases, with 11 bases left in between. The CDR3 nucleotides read TGTGCCAGCAGTGTTATGTCGGGGAATTCACCCCTCCACTTT. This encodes CASSVMSGNSPLHF.

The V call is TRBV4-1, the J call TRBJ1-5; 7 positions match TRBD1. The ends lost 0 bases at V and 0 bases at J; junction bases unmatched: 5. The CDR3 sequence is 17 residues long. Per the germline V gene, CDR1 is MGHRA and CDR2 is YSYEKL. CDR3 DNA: TGCGCCAGCAGCCAAGATCAGACAGGGTATAGCAATCAGCCCCAGCATTTT. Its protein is CASSQDQTGYSNQPQHF.

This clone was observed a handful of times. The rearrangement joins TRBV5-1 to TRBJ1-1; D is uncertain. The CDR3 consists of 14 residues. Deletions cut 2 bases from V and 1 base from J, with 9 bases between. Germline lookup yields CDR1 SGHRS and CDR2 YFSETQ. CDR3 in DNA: TGCGCCAGCAGCTTAGAAGCGGCGAACACTGAAGCTTTCTTT. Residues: CASSLEAANTEAFF.

The DNA for the CDR3 is TGTGCCAGCAGCTTGGCCTCTGACAGCGAAAGATCCTATAATTCACCCCTCCACTTT. It translates to CASSLASDSERSYNSPLHF. The chain uses TRBV5-4 and TRBJ1-6; D is perhaps TRBD1 (5 bases). The germline V and J ends were trimmed by 0 bases and 1 base, with 17 bases remaining between them. This CDR3 is 19 amino acids long. CDR1 is SGHNT and CDR2 is YYREEE in the germline V gene (reference sequence).

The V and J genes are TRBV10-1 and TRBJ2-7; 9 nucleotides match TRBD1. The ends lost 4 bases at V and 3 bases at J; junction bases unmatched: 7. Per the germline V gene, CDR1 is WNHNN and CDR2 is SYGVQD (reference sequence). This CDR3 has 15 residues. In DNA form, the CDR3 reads TGCGCCAGCAGTGTCCGGGACAGGGTTTTCTACGAGCAGTACTTC. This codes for CASSVRDRVFYEQYF.

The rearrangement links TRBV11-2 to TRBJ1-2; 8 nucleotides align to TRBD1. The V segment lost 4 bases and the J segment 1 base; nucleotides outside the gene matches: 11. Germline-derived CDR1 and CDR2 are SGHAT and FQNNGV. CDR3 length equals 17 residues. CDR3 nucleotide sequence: TGTGCCAGCAGCTCCCGGGACAGGAGAAAAATTAACTATGGCTACACCTTC. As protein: CASSSRDRRKINYGYTF. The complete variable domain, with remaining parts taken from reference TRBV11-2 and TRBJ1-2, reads EAGVAQSPRYKIIEKRQSVAFWCNPISGHATLYWYQQILGQGPKLLIQFQNNGVVDDSQLPKDRFSAERLKGVDSTLKIQPAKLEDSAVYLCASSSRDRRKINYGYTFGSGTRLTVV.

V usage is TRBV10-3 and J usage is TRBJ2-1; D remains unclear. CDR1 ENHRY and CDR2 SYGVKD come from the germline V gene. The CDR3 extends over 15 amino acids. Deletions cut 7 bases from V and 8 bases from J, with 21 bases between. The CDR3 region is CAIKASPFRFDEQFF. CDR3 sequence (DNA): TGTGCCATCAAAGCGTCTCCTTTTCGGTTCGATGAGCAGTTCTTC.

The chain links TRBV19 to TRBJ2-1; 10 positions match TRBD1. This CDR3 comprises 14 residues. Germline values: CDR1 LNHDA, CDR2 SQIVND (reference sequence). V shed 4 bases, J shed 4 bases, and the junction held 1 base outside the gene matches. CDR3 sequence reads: CASSKDRGYNEQFF. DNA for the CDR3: TGTGCCAGTAGTAAGGACAGGGGGTACAATGAGCAGTTCTTC.